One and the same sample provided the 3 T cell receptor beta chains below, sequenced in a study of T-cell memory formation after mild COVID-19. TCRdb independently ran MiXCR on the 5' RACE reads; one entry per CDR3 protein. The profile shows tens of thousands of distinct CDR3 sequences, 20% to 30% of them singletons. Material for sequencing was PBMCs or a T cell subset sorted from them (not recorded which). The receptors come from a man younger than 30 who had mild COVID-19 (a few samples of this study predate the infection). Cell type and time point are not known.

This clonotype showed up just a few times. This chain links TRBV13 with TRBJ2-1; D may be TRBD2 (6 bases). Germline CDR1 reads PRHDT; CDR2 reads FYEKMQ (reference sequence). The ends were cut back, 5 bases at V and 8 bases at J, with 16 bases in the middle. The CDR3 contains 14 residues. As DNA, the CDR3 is TGTGCCAGCAGCCGGGACTCCGCTCCCCATGAGCAGTTCTTC. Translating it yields CASSRDSAPHEQFF.

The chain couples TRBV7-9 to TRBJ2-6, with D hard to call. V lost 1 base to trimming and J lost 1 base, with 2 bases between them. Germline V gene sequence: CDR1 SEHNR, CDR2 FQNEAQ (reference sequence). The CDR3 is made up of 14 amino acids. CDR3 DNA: TGTGCCAGCAGCTTAGTATCTGGGGCCAACGTCCTGACTTTC. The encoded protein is CASSLVSGANVLTF.

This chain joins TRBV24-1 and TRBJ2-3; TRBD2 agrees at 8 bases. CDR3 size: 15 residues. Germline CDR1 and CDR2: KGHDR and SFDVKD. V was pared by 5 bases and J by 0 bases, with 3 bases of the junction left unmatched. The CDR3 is CATSAGGASTDTQYF. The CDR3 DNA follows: TGTGCCACCAGTGCGGGGGGGGCGAGCACAGATACGCAGTATTTT.